These 17 T cell receptor beta chains were sequenced from one sample in a study of CD8 T cells in ankylosing spondylitis. General study points: A motif in TCR beta, a set of eight highly homologous variants, appeared characteristic of ankylosing spondylitis blood.

The antigens of these receptors remain unknown. TCRdb reanalysed the 5' RACE reads using MiXCR and keeps one entry per CDR3 protein. The data contain about 700,000 distinct CDR3 sequences, around 19% of them seen just once; the ten biggest clones take up 15% to 20%. Sequencing input: blood, either unsorted or a sorted T cell fraction (not recorded which). These receptors all stem from a male donor with ankylosing spondylitis.

This clonotype has only a few counts. In nucleotides, the CDR3 is TGCAGTGCTAGAGATAGGACGGACGTTAAAGGCAATCAGCCCCAGCATTTT. Translated, it gives CSARDRTDVKGNQPQHF. The chain couples TRBV20-1 to TRBJ1-5; no clear D gene. V lost 0 bases and J lost 2, with 17 bases in between. The CDR3 runs 17 residues. Germline V gene lookup returns CDR1 DFQATT and CDR2 SNEGSKA (reference sequence).

This chain joins TRBV6-2 or TRBV6-3 and TRBJ2-1; 7 bases map to TRBD2. The CDR3 is made up of 12 amino acids. With 8 bases clipped from V and 4 bases from J, the junction kept 2 bases outside the gene matches. Per germline, CDR1 MNHEY and CDR2 SVGEGT. CDR3 nucleotides: TGTGCCAGCGGGGAGGGGTACAATGAGCAGTTCTTC. Amino acids: CASGEGYNEQFF.

The V call is TRBV5-8, the J call TRBJ2-7; 9 nucleotides align to TRBD1. Germline V gene data show CDR1 as SGHTS and CDR2 as YDEGEE. The CDR3 has 13 residues. Losses at the gene ends were 9 bases for V and 0 bases for J; bases not matched to a gene: 4. CDR3 in DNA: TGTGCCACCGGGACAGGGAGCTCCTACGAGCAGTACTTC. Encoded protein: CATGTGSSYEQYF.

The chain links TRBV5-1 to TRBJ2-2; TRBD2 is a possible D gene (6 bases). The CDR3 loop spans 16 amino acids. CDR1 SGHRS and CDR2 YFSETQ come from the germline V gene. V was shortened by 3 bases and J by 0 bases, with 12 bases between the two germline ends. CDR3 sequence: CASSSVAVANTGELFF. CDR3 DNA sequence: TGCGCCAGCAGCTCGGTAGCGGTAGCGAACACCGGGGAGCTGTTTTTT.

J is TRBJ2-7 and V is TRBV4-1, with 7 bases identical to TRBD1. Germline V gene lookup returns CDR1 MGHRA and CDR2 YSYEKL. Losses at the gene ends were 4 bases for V and 7 bases for J; bases not matched to a gene: 13. The CDR3 runs to 15 residues. The CDR3 here is CASSPATGVGEEQYF. In DNA, the CDR3 is TGCGCCAGCAGCCCAGCCACAGGGGTCGGGGAGGAGCAGTACTTC.

This chain links TRBV6-5 with TRBJ2-7, with TRBD1 as a possible D gene (6 bases). Germline CDR1 MNHEY, CDR2 SVGAGI. This CDR3 spans 15 amino acids. Trimming took 2 bases from V and 0 from J, leaving 11 bases between them. The CDR3 coding sequence is TGTGCCAGCAGTTACGTGCAGGGGCCCTCCTACGAGCAGTACTTC. Translation gives CASSYVQGPSYEQYF.

There are a few counts of this clonotype. V gene TRBV10-3 combines with J gene TRBJ2-5, with D maybe TRBD1 (5 bases). V lost 2 bases, J lost 5 bases, and 6 bases lay in between. From germline, CDR1 is ENHRY and CDR2 SYGVKD. CDR3 length: 12 residues. The CDR3 reads CAISEGAETQYF. The CDR3 DNA sequence: TGTGCCATCAGTGAGGGGGCTGAGACCCAGTACTTC.

In this sample, this clonotype is medium-sized. V and J are TRBV5-8 and TRBJ2-7, with 10 positions matching TRBD2. With V trimmed by 4 bases and J by 4 bases, 5 bases remained unmatched. The CDR3 totals 14 residues. Germline CDR1 reads SGHTS; CDR2 reads YDEGEE. The CDR3 nucleotides are TGTGCCAGCAGCAATCTAGCGGGGGTTTACGAGCAGTACTTC. Translating gives CASSNLAGVYEQYF. Full variable domain (missing parts from reference TRBV5-8 and TRBJ2-7): EAGVTQSPTHLIKTRGQQATLRCSPISGHTSVYWYQQALGLGLQFLLWYDEGEERNRGNFPPRFSGRQFPNYSSELNVNALELEDSALYLCASSNLAGVYEQYFGPGTRLTVT.

In its sample, this clonotype was seen a few times. The chain combines TRBV7-9 with TRBJ1-1; TRBD1 matches at 9 bases. The V segment lost 5 bases and the J segment 5 bases; nucleotides outside the gene matches: 6. The CDR3 runs 14 residues. Germline V CDR1 and CDR2: SEHNR, FQNEAQ (reference sequence). This chain's CDR3 is CASSPTGGWTEAFF. DNA of the CDR3: TGTGCCAGCAGCCCGACAGGGGGGTGGACTGAAGCTTTCTTT.

The V and J genes are TRBV7-9 and TRBJ1-2, with TRBD1 matching over 7 bases. The germline gives CDR1 SEHNR, CDR2 FQNEAQ (reference sequence). The trim removed 4 bases at V and 2 bases at J, leaving 7 bases unmatched. The length of the CDR3 is 15 residues. The CDR3 DNA follows: TGTGCCAGCAGCTCAGACAGGGATTACAACTATGGCTACACCTTC. Translated, it gives CASSSDRDYNYGYTF.

This clonotype was seen at least ten times. The rearrangement uses TRBV27 and TRBJ2-7; D is undetermined. V dropped 2 bases and J dropped 1 base, with 6 bases sitting between them. The CDR3 covers 13 residues. Germline CDR1 reads MNHEY; CDR2 reads SMNVEV (reference sequence). CDR3 sequence reads: CASSLGQSYEQYF. CDR3 coding DNA: TGTGCCAGCAGTTTAGGCCAGTCCTACGAGCAGTACTTC.

The rearrangement links TRBV12-3 or TRBV12-4 to TRBJ1-5, with D unresolved. CDR3 length: 15 residues. Trimming removed 3 bases at V and 0 bases at J, with 9 bases between. The CDR3 DNA follows: TGTGCCAGCAGTTTTGGTGACTCTAGCAATCAGCCCCAGCATTTT. Its translation is CASSFGDSSNQPQHF.

The V and J genes are TRBV6-1 and TRBJ1-1, with D unresolved. The CDR3 runs to 13 residues. V was trimmed by 6 bases and J by 0 bases, leaving 8 bases between them. Germline CDR1 is MNHNS and CDR2 is SASEGT. As DNA, the CDR3 is TGTGCCAGCAGAGGACGGATGAACACTGAAGCTTTCTTT. It specifies CASRGRMNTEAFF.

This clonotype has more than one count but fewer than ten. The chain employs TRBV29-1 and TRBJ2-7, with D tentatively TRBD1 (6 bases). Germline loops: CDR1 SQVTM, CDR2 ANQGSEA. The V gene lost 1 base and the J gene lost 2 bases, with 12 bases spanning the gap. This CDR3 has 14 residues. The chain's CDR3 is CSVEGSGQPYEQYF. The CDR3 nucleotides read TGCAGCGTTGAAGGAAGTGGACAGCCCTACGAGCAGTACTTC.

In this sample, this clonotype turned up many times. The CDR3 loop reads CASSLKPPRDAKYGYTF. CDR3 bases: TGTGCCAGCAGCTTAAAGCCACCGCGGGACGCGAAATATGGCTACACCTTC. V and J are TRBV7-2 and TRBJ1-2; tentative D call: TRBD1 (5 bases). There are 17 residues in the CDR3. Germline CDR1 and CDR2: SGHTA and FQGNSA. V dropped 2 bases and J dropped 5 bases, with 21 bases sitting between them.

The chain uses TRBV7-9 and TRBJ1-2; 9 bases map to TRBD1. The germline CDR1 and CDR2 sequences are SEHNR and FQNEAQ (reference sequence). The CDR3 is 15 amino acids. Trimming removed 5 bases from V and 2 bases from J; junction bases left unmatched: 6. CDR3 bases: TGTGCCAGCAGCACGGACAGGGGTTTCAACTATGGCTACACCTTC. Its protein product is CASSTDRGFNYGYTF.

The chain has TRBV4-1 and TRBJ2-7; D is unresolved. The CDR3 spans 12 residues. Trimming removed 0 bases from V and 4 bases from J, with 4 bases in between. Germline CDR1 and CDR2: MGHRA and YSYEKL. The CDR3 coding sequence is TGCGCCAGCAGCCAAGATCAATACGAGCAGTACTTC. Translation gives CASSQDQYEQYF.